The rows below give T cell receptor beta chains drawn from one sample of a study of CD8 T cells in ankylosing spondylitis. TCRdb re-called the 5' RACE reads through MiXCR, storing one row per CDR3 protein. This table holds 200,000 or so distinct CDR3 sequences, around a quarter found once. The sequenced sample was blood, either unsorted or a sorted T cell fraction (not recorded which). The receptors derive from a male donor with ankylosing spondylitis or in good health (not recorded which). Both conserved end residues are part of each CDR3. The D gene is left open where the match is weak. Not every row has a clone size; where given, it reads once, few, many or a size class.

J gene | clone size | V gene | D gene | CDR3 DNA | CDR3 protein
TRBJ1-5 | - | TRBV29-1 | - | TGCAGCGTCGGGGACGGTAATCAGCCCCAGCATTTT | CSVGDGNQPQHF
TRBJ2-1 | many | TRBV12-3/TRBV12-4 | - | TGTGCCAGCAGTTTAGGGTGGGGTGAGCAGTTCTTC | CASSLGWGEQFF
TRBJ1-2 | many | TRBV11-2 | - | TGTGCCAGCGGAACGGGGACACTGGGGTATGGCTACACCTTC | CASGTGTLGYGYTF
TRBJ2-1 | - | TRBV7-2 | TRBD2 | TGTGCCAGCAGTCCGACTACGGCCCGCGGACTAGCGGGCCCTAGCTCCTACAATGAGCAGTTCTTC | CASSPTTARGLAGPSSYNEQFF
TRBJ1-1 | few | TRBV10-3 | - | TGTGCCACCCACACGGGAAACACTGAAGCTTTCTTT | CATHTGNTEAFF
TRBJ2-7 | many | TRBV20-1 | - | TGCAGTGCTAGAGATCAGGGTAGGGGAGCGATCGAGCAGTACTTC | CSARDQGRGAIEQYF
TRBJ2-7 | once | TRBV29-1 | - | TGCAGCGTTGGACCGAACTCCTACGAGCAGTACTTC | CSVGPNSYEQYF
TRBJ2-2 | few | TRBV25-1 | - | TGTGCCAGCAGTAAACCGGGAAAGCGAGGGGAGCTGTTTTTT | CASSKPGKRGELFF
TRBJ1-1 | - | TRBV29-1 | TRBD1 | TGCAGCGGGGGACAGCTCATGAACACTGAAGCTTTCTTT | CSGGQLMNTEAFF
TRBJ2-2 | many | TRBV28 | - | TGTGCCAGCAGTCTCAAGGAGATTAGGGCCGGGGAGCTGTTTTTT | CASSLKEIRAGELFF
TRBJ2-1 | - | TRBV20-1 | TRBD2 | TGCAGTGCTAGAAGGCTAGCGGGAGACAATGAGCAGTTCTTC | CSARRLAGDNEQFF
TRBJ2-1 | - | TRBV12-3/TRBV12-4 | TRBD2 | TGTGCCAGCAGCCAACGGAGCGGGAGGGACAATGAGCAGTTCTTC | CASSQRSGRDNEQFF
TRBJ1-2 | few | TRBV6-1 | - | TGTGCCAGCAGTCAGCCGACGGATTACAACTATGGCTACACCTTC | CASSQPTDYNYGYTF
TRBJ2-1 | many | TRBV4-1 | TRBD2 | TGCGCCAGCAGCCAGGACCTAGCATTGGGGGGGAATGAGCAGTTCTTC | CASSQDLALGGNEQFF
TRBJ1-6 | many | TRBV20-1 | - | TGCAGTGCTCAGGACTGGATCGGATCACCCCTCCACTTT | CSAQDWIGSPLHF
TRBJ2-7 | few | TRBV20-1 | - | TGCAGTGCCAGAAGAGCGGGCTCCTACGAGCAGTACTTC | CSARRAGSYEQYF
TRBJ2-5 | many | TRBV12-3/TRBV12-4 | TRBD2 | TGTGCCAGCAGTTTAGTCTCGGGAGGGGGGGAGACCCAGTACTTC | CASSLVSGGGETQYF
TRBJ1-1 | few | TRBV11-2 | TRBD1 | TGTGCCAGCAGCTTAGATGTCAGGGGGCGCGTAAACACTGAAGCTTTCTTT | CASSLDVRGRVNTEAFF
TRBJ1-1 | many | TRBV7-3 | - | TGTGCCAGCAGCCCCGGGTGGAGGGATGCATTGGACTTT | CASSPGWRDALDF
TRBJ1-5 | many | TRBV4-3 | TRBD1 | TGCGCCAGCAGCCAGACAGGGGGACATCAGCCCCAGCATTTT | CASSQTGGHQPQHF
TRBJ1-5 | - | TRBV20-1 | - | TGCAGTGCTATTCCCCGGGAGGGCAATCAGCCCCAGCATTTT | CSAIPREGNQPQHF
TRBJ1-2 | - | TRBV12-3/TRBV12-4 | - | TGTGCCAGCAGTTTAGACAGCTCCATCTACTATGGCTACACCTTC | CASSLDSSIYYGYTF
TRBJ1-5 | many | TRBV4-3 | - | TGCGCCAGCAGCCAAGGCCACGGGGCAGATAATCAGCCCCAGCATTTT | CASSQGHGADNQPQHF
TRBJ2-5 | - | TRBV20-1 | - | TGCAGTGCTAGAGGGGGTAGCGGCACCTACCAAGAGACCCAGTACTTC | CSARGGSGTYQETQYF
TRBJ2-6 | - | TRBV20-1 | - | TGCAGTGCTAGGTCGGCTGGGGCCAACGTCCTGACTTTC | CSARSAGANVLTF
TRBJ2-3 | many | TRBV18 | TRBD2 | TGTGCCAGCTCAACAACTAGCGGAAGCACAGATACGCAGTATTTT | CASSTTSGSTDTQYF
TRBJ1-2 | - | TRBV12-3/TRBV12-4 | TRBD1 | TGTGCCAGCAGTCTCCAAATAGGGGGCGCCGATGGCTACACCTTC | CASSLQIGGADGYTF
TRBJ1-5 | few | TRBV12-3/TRBV12-4 | TRBD1 | TGTGCCAGCAGTTCAGACAGGGTCGGCAATCAGCCCCAGCATTTT | CASSSDRVGNQPQHF
TRBJ2-1 | - | TRBV20-1 | TRBD2 | TGCAGTGCTTTAATAGCGGGAGGGAGCTCCTACAATGAGCAGTTCTTC | CSALIAGGSSYNEQFF
TRBJ2-7 | - | TRBV6-5 | TRBD1 | TGTGCCAGCAGTTACTCGATTGGACAGGGGCCCTACGAGCAGTACTTC | CASSYSIGQGPYEQYF
TRBJ1-2 | - | TRBV3-2 | - | TGTGCCACCTGCCCCAGGACAGGTATCTTCTATGGCTACACCTTC | CATCPRTGIFYGYTF
TRBJ2-7 | - | TRBV28 | TRBD1 | TGTGCCAGCAGACCGACAGGGAAATCCCGAATGAACTACGAGCAGTACTTC | CASRPTGKSRMNYEQYF
TRBJ2-2 | many | TRBV12-3/TRBV12-4 | - | TGTGCCAGCAGTTTACAAACGGGGGAGCTGTTTTTT | CASSLQTGELFF
TRBJ2-1 | - | TRBV20-1 | - | TGCAGTGCTAAAAGCGGCTCCTACAATGAGCAGTTCTTC | CSAKSGSYNEQFF
TRBJ2-1 | - | TRBV19 | - | TGTGCCAGTAAGGAGGGTGGGGTAGGGGGCGAGCAGTTCTTC | CASKEGGVGGEQFF
TRBJ2-1 | many | TRBV4-3 | TRBD2 | TGCGCCAGCAGCCAAGGTTGGGGAGCGGGAGTTCCCTACAATGAGCAGTTCTTC | CASSQGWGAGVPYNEQFF
TRBJ1-5 | - | TRBV10-3 | - | TGTGCCATCAGTGAATCGGGGGGCAATCAGCCCCAGCATTTT | CAISESGGNQPQHF